This entry is about one T cell receptor (beta chain). This clone was observed a few times. No antigen is known for it. Base quality data are lacking; no much larger clone is found one base away. This sample was taken from a study of shared clonotypes between healthy human individuals (dated by TCRdb to the early 2020s). With regard to the full study: A couple of women and a few men aged 18 to 49 years were included in the cohort. To estimate repertoire size and how much clonotype sharing occurs between individuals, the study deeply sequenced the blood TCR repertoires of five healthy adults. Per donor, leukapheresis produced somewhere between about 0.9 and 9 billion PBMCs. Libraries were prepared and TCR repertoires were sequenced by different laboratories using diverse techniques, in order to increase sequencing depth and limit assay-specific biases. Overall study outcomes, separate from this receptor: Pairwise subsampling indicated that sequencing depth was expected to affect the degree of clonotype sharing among donors. Sampling was restricted to blood, and TCR repertoires in tissue are likely to differ from TCR repertoires in blood. Because the study included only a small number of donors, the genetic and exposure-history diversity represented was limited.

Healthy HIV-negative adults with no recently reported acute infections or vaccinations were included as donors. Only Caucasian adults living in Nashville, Tennessee, USA were represented among the donors. For unsorted samples, about 85 million PBMCs were counted and genomic DNA was extracted with the QIAamp DNA Blood Mini kit. Blood was obtained by leukapheresis, after which PBMCs were separated by Ficoll-Histopaque density gradient centrifugation and cryopreserved in liquid nitrogen vapor phase. Using the deep immunoSEQ assay, TCR CDR3 regions were amplified from genomic DNA by multiplex PCR. For each cell subset, the extracted genomic DNA was distributed evenly across all wells of several immunoSEQ 96-well plates, and each plate served as one replicate. Each replicate PCR for unsorted PBMC received about 310 ng genomic DNA, equal to approximately 30,000 T cell genomes. Genomic DNA from unsorted PBMC was sequenced over ten immunoSEQ deep assay plates. Purified libraries were measured with a Qubit 3.0 fluorometer, size-checked on a Bioanalyzer 2100, and measured again with the KAPA Library Quantification kit. Every immunoSEQ 96-well plate was sequenced on a dedicated single-read 150-cycle Illumina NextSeq 550 flow cell. The original methods were these. Because the immunoSEQ output held only junctional sequences and lacked quality scores, the filtering could not match the filtering applied to full-length reads. Sequences were annotated with PyIR, a Python wrapper for IgBLAST v1.9, and V/J genes and CDR3 were assigned using IMGT germline references. Reads were filtered out if the reads had weak V/J assignments (E-value above 1e-6), no CDR3, stop codons, out-of-frame junctions, or ambiguous translated residues. A V3J clonotype was defined by an identical inferred V gene, J gene, and CDR3 amino acid sequence. To compute the percentage overlap between repertoires, the number of shared unique clonotypes was divided by the size of the smaller repertoire. Richness of each repertoire was evaluated using RTK rarefaction, the Chao1 estimator, and Recon v2.1 estimates of unobserved clonotypes. The source is immuneACCESS, and TCRdb retained only in-frame sequences with V and J called. Part of the clones is not carried over; for the studies checked, unresolved V genes explain less than half of this, and the remainder is unexplained. V, J and clone size reflect that table, while D and trimming were determined from the DNA. The sample has approximately 500,000 clones on record, around 73% of them singletons. The ten largest clones represent 12% of the sample.

Sequences were obtained from PBMCs. This clonotype originated in a woman aged 35 to 49 in good health. Some clones in this sample may be carry-over from other donors' samples.

The DNA sequence reads TGTGCCAGCAGTGAGGCCCGCCAAGAGACCCAGTACTTC. Its protein reads: CASSEARQETQYF. The chain links TRBV2 with TRBJ2-5; the D segment cannot be called with confidence. Trimming removed 3 bases from V and 1 base from J, leaving 6 bases between the germline ends. CDR1 and CDR2 (SNHLY, FYNNEI) derive from the germline V gene. The CDR3 sequence holds 13 residues, the cysteine and phenylalanine included. Of all the DNA, just the CDR3 is kept, 39 bases in frame from base 1.